The 21 T cell receptor beta chains listed next were all sequenced from one sample in a study of T-cell reconstitution after alpha-beta-depleted transplantation in children. Unique molecular identifiers tagged the TCRbeta library. TCRdb redid the calling of the PCR reads with MiXCR, one entry per CDR3 protein. Of about 500,000 distinct CDR3 sequences listed, 32% were seen once; the top ten hold under 3%. The sample here was PBMCs from the stem cell graft donor, taken from the stem cell graft. These receptors were taken from a human donor who donated a stem cell graft to a child with aplastic anemia.

In this sample, this clonotype turned up a few times. This chain connects TRBV20-1 to TRBJ2-7; 12 bases are a match to TRBD2. V shed 0 bases and J 3 bases; nucleotides not matched to a gene: 3. CDR1 is DFQATT and CDR2 is SNEGSKA in the germline V gene (reference sequence). The CDR3 runs to 15 residues. This CDR3 reads CSARDPTSGSYEQYF. In DNA form, the CDR3 reads TGCAGTGCTAGAGATCCGACTAGCGGGAGCTACGAGCAGTACTTC.

The CDR3 protein is CASILKGRGISYNEQFF. The CDR3 DNA reads TGTGCCAGCATCCTAAAGGGCAGGGGTATTTCCTACAATGAGCAGTTCTTC. The rearrangement links TRBV27 to TRBJ2-1, with D tentatively TRBD1 (6 bases). V was pared by 7 bases and J by 1 base, with 20 bases between. Germline assignment: CDR1 MNHEY and CDR2 SMNVEV (reference sequence). This CDR3 has 17 amino acids.

The chain employs TRBV11-3 and TRBJ2-3; 10 bases fit TRBD2. The CDR3 runs 16 residues. V lost 5 bases, J lost 8 bases, and 13 bases stayed unmatched. Germline V lookup: CDR1 SGHNT, CDR2 YENEEA. The CDR3 reads CASSTPGLAFGGTQYF. CDR3 DNA sequence: TGTGCCAGCAGCACACCGGGACTAGCGTTCGGTGGTACGCAGTATTTT.

This chain uses TRBV20-1 with TRBJ1-2, with D possibly being TRBD1 (6 bases). The germline V gene has CDR1 DFQATT and CDR2 SNEGSKA (reference sequence). This CDR3 comprises 13 residues. CDR3 nucleotides: TGCATAACCCAGGGGCGCTCTAACTATGGCTACACCTTC. Translating it yields CITQGRSNYGYTF.

The chain carries TRBV27 and TRBJ1-1; D uncertain. This CDR3 contains 13 residues. Germline values: CDR1 MNHEY, CDR2 SMNVEV (reference sequence). V was shortened by 8 bases and J by 0 bases, with 10 bases between the two germline ends. The CDR3 spells CASLDSMNTEAFF. The CDR3 nucleotides read TGTGCCAGCCTAGATTCTATGAACACTGAAGCTTTCTTT.

This clonotype was observed a handful of times. The V and J genes are TRBV4-2 and TRBJ2-7; D call uncertain. Germline assignment: CDR1 LGHNA and CDR2 YNFKEQ. V was cut by 0 bases and J by 5 bases, with 5 bases left in between. The length of the CDR3 is 12 residues. The CDR3 coding sequence is TGTGCCAGCAGCCAAGAATTAGACGAGCAGTACTTC. It yields the protein CASSQELDEQYF.

This clonotype showed up just a few times. The chain couples TRBV6-5 to TRBJ2-2, with D uncertain. The germline gives CDR1 MNHEY, CDR2 SVGAGI. V was cut by 1 base and J by 4 bases, with 7 bases left in between. The length of the CDR3 is 14 residues. The CDR3 loop reads CASSYFDRTGELFF. The CDR3 region has the DNA TGTGCCAGCAGTTACTTTGACCGCACCGGGGAGCTGTTTTTT.

This chain links TRBV9 with TRBJ2-1; TRBD2 aligns across 12 bases. Germline V gives CDR1 SGDLS, CDR2 YYNGEE. The CDR3 has 15 amino acids. With V trimmed by 5 bases and J by 6 bases, 6 bases remained unmatched. The CDR3 sequence is CASSERLAGANEQFF. CDR3 DNA: TGTGCCAGCAGTGAAAGACTAGCGGGAGCCAATGAGCAGTTCTTC.

This clonotype was detected a few times. The V call is TRBV6-5, the J call TRBJ2-2, with TRBD2 as a possible D gene (6 bases). Germline assignment: CDR1 MNHEY and CDR2 SVGAGI. This CDR3 is 15 amino acids long. Trimming shortened V by 1 base and J by 1 base, and 7 bases separated the two germline ends. The CDR3 region is CASSYWGENTGELFF. CDR3 sequence (DNA): TGTGCCAGCAGTTACTGGGGGGAGAACACCGGGGAGCTGTTTTTT.

This clonotype was picked up one time. The chain has TRBV24-1 and TRBJ2-3, with a weak D call TRBD1 (6 bases). V was cut by 4 bases and J by 2 bases, with 12 bases left in between. Germline CDR1 is KGHDR and CDR2 is SFDVKD. This CDR3 contains 15 residues. CDR3 bases: TGTGCCACCAGTGAGGGAAGGGACATCACAGATACGCAGTATTTT. This codes for CATSEGRDITDTQYF.

This clonotype was picked up a small number of times. This sequence joins TRBV6-2 or TRBV6-3 and TRBJ2-5, with 8 bases fitting TRBD1. After removal of 2 bases from V and 2 bases from J, the junction contained 10 bases not matched to a gene. The CDR3 is made up of 17 amino acids. Germline V gene data show CDR1 as MNHEY and CDR2 as SVGEGT. This chain's CDR3 is CASSYGVGTGGQETQYF. CDR3 DNA sequence: TGTGCCAGCAGTTACGGGGTGGGGACAGGTGGTCAAGAGACCCAGTACTTC.

The rearrangement links TRBV20-1 to TRBJ2-3; no reliable D call. This CDR3 has 11 amino acids. The germline CDR1 and CDR2 sequences are DFQATT and SNEGSKA (reference sequence). V was trimmed by 5 bases and J by 7 bases, leaving 10 bases between them. CDR3 nucleotide sequence: TGCAGTGCTCAGCTCCGATATACGCAGTATTTT. It specifies CSAQLRYTQYF.

The V and J genes are TRBV6-5 and TRBJ1-1; TRBD1 might be the D (6 bases). The CDR3 is 15 amino acids. Trimming pared 0 bases from V and 1 base from J, leaving 9 bases between. Germline CDR1 and CDR2: MNHEY and SVGAGI. The CDR3 region is CASSYSGRGNTEAFF. Here the CDR3 DNA reads TGTGCCAGCAGTTACTCCGGCAGGGGGAACACTGAAGCTTTCTTT.

The V call is TRBV5-1, the J call TRBJ2-3, with D perhaps TRBD2 (5 bases). The germline gives CDR1 SGHRS, CDR2 YFSETQ. V was shortened by 1 base and J by 2 bases, with 8 bases between the two germline ends. CDR3 length: 14 amino acids. The DNA of the CDR3 is TGCGCCAGCAGCTTGCGAGGGCCCACAGATACGCAGTATTTT. This codes for CASSLRGPTDTQYF.

The rearrangement joins TRBV20-1 to TRBJ2-7; the match to TRBD2 covers 7 bases. Germline trimming cut 3 bases from V and 3 bases from J; bases unmatched to any gene: 5. The germline V gene has CDR1 DFQATT and CDR2 SNEGSKA (reference sequence). The CDR3 length is 13 residues. CDR3: CSASSRGDYEQYF. CDR3 DNA: TGCAGTGCTAGTAGTCGGGGGGACTACGAGCAGTACTTC.

This rearrangement joins TRBV6-2 or TRBV6-3 to TRBJ2-7; D is possibly TRBD2 (5 bases). The germline V gene has CDR1 MNHEY and CDR2 SVGEGT. V was trimmed by 10 bases and J by 3 bases, leaving 10 bases between them. The CDR3 is 11 amino acids. As DNA, the CDR3 is TGTGCCACCCGGGATGTCTACGAGCAGTACGTC. It encodes CATRDVYEQYV.

This clonotype appeared many times. This chain links TRBV29-1 with TRBJ2-2; no definite D call. Trimming took off 7 bases at V and 2 bases at J, with 14 bases between the two ends. This CDR3 is built from 14 residues. Germline V gene sequence: CDR1 SQVTM, CDR2 ANQGSEA. The CDR3 loop is CSASRAANTGELFF. The CDR3 bases are TGCAGCGCCTCCCGGGCAGCTAACACCGGGGAGCTGTTTTTT.

Only a few counts were recorded for this clonotype. The gene calls are TRBV28 and TRBJ2-7, with no clear D. The CDR3 totals 13 residues. Germline V gene lookup returns CDR1 MDHEN and CDR2 SYDVKM. The V gene lost 2 bases and the J gene lost 7 bases, with 12 bases spanning the gap. The DNA of the CDR3 is TGTGCCAGCAGTTTAGACCGACGCTTAGAGCAGTACGTC. This sequence encodes CASSLDRRLEQYV.

A single count supports this clonotype. The chain has TRBV29-1 and TRBJ1-1; 8 positions agree with TRBD1. V was pared by 6 bases and J by 3 bases, with 21 bases of the junction left unmatched. From germline, CDR1 is SQVTM and CDR2 ANQGSEA. There are 18 residues in the CDR3. CDR3 DNA: TGCAGCGTCCCGATCCCCCGTGTGGCAGGGGGCGCGGACACTGAAGCTTTCTTT. Translated: CSVPIPRVAGGADTEAFF.

J is TRBJ2-7 and V is TRBV29-1; possibly TRBD2 for D (6 bases). Deletions cut 8 bases from V and 1 base from J, with 12 bases between. Germline CDR1 is SQVTM and CDR2 is ANQGSEA. The CDR3 consists of 12 residues. Written as DNA, the CDR3 is TGCAGCACCCGGGACTCTTCCTACGAGCAGTACTTC. Translation gives CSTRDSSYEQYF.

V usage is TRBV24-1 and J usage is TRBJ2-5, with TRBD1 identical over 9 bases. Losses at the gene ends were 3 bases for V and 4 bases for J; bases not matched to a gene: 11. The CDR3 is made up of 17 amino acids. Germline CDR1 KGHDR, CDR2 SFDVKD. The CDR3, as DNA: TGTGCCACCAGTGATGCCTCCGGGACAGGGTTTGCAGAGACCCAGTACTTC. Its protein product is CATSDASGTGFAETQYF.